This TCR beta chain was captured by sequencing in a study of breast tumors, draining lymph nodes, adjacent tissues. Each CDR3 protein is one row after TCRdb ran MiXCR on the multiplex PCR reads. The repertoire has around 25,000 distinct CDR3 sequences, approximately 23% of them found once; the top ten carry 13%. The CDR3 length is 16 residues. The junction had 8 bases not matched to a gene; V was cut back by 4 bases and J by 4 bases. The germline V gene encodes CDR1 SGHTS and CDR2 YDEGEE. This clonotype was observed at least ten times. The gene calls are TRBV5-8 and TRBJ1-2, with TRBD1 matching over 12 bases. The sequence came from a female donor with breast cancer. Some clones in this sample may be carry-over from other donors' samples. The specimen was breast tumor tissue. The CDR3 sequence: CASSGRDRGPTYGYTF. CDR3 DNA sequence: TGTGCCAGCAGCGGCCGGGACAGGGGGCCTACCTATGGCTACACCTTC.